The 29 T cell receptor beta chains listed next were all sequenced from one sample in a study of blood T cell repertoires in COVID-19 (dated by TCRdb to the early 2020s). The library was produced with the immunoSEQ multiplex PCR assay. TCRdb took over this immuneACCESS table, retaining in-frame rearrangements with V and J assigned. Such tables are incomplete; in checked studies, under half of the missing clones stem from an unresolved V gene, and the remainder is unexplained. The sample table contains hundreds of thousands of clones; only one count was recorded for roughly 90% of them. The ten largest clones capture roughly 4% of the sample. Sequencing was done on a sample of PBMCs or T cells enriched from blood (not recorded which). The receptors originated from a young woman who had been exposed to COVID-19.

The chain uses TRBV7-3 and TRBJ1-1, with 10 bases lining up with TRBD1. The J segment lost 4 bases and the V segment lost 4 bases, leaving 6 bases of the junction unmatched. From germline, CDR1 is SGHTA and CDR2 FQGTGA. This CDR3 contains 15 residues. In nucleotides, the CDR3 is TGTGCCAGCAGCTCGACAGGGGGCGCGGGCACTGAAGCTTTCTTT. It yields the protein CASSSTGGAGTEAFF.

V usage is TRBV5-1 and J usage is TRBJ1-6; the D gene is possibly TRBD1 (6 bases). The V end was cut by 1 base, the J end by 10 bases, with 12 bases between. The CDR3 is made up of 14 amino acids. CDR1 and CDR2 (germline): SGHRS, YFSETQ. The CDR3 DNA sequence: TGCGCCAGCAGCTTGACAGGGCTGGGATCACCCCTCCACTTT. Its translation: CASSLTGLGSPLHF.

Remarks on this clone: This specimen includes other DNA sequences encoding the same CDR3. The J gene is TRBJ1-4, the V gene TRBV5-1, with D perhaps matching TRBD1 (5 bases). Germline lookup yields CDR1 SGHRS and CDR2 YFSETQ. CDR3 length: 13 residues. V was trimmed by 5 bases and J by 5 bases, leaving 10 bases between them. This CDR3 reads CASSQGLNEKLFF. CDR3 in DNA: TGCGCCAGCAGTCAGGGTCTCAATGAAAAACTGTTTTTT.

The V and J genes are TRBV21-1 and TRBJ2-1; the D call in the table, TRBD1, was not verified against the DNA. TRBV21-1 is assigned pseudogene status. This CDR3 has 12 amino acids. CDR3 in amino acids: CASTPTYNEQFF. The CDR3 DNA is TGTGCCAGCACCCCCACCTACAATGAGCAGTTCTTC.

This rearrangement joins TRBV4-2 to TRBJ2-6; 7 bases line up with TRBD1. This CDR3 has 16 residues. The germline gives CDR1 LGHNA, CDR2 YNFKEQ. V lost 4 bases, J lost 0 bases, and 3 bases stayed unmatched. The CDR3 DNA sequence: TGTGCCAGCAGCCCGGGACAGTTCTCTGGGGCCAACGTCCTGACTTTC. Translating it yields CASSPGQFSGANVLTF.

The chain links TRBV7-2 to TRBJ1-1; TRBD1 is a possible D gene (5 bases). V lost 2 bases and J lost 1, with 5 bases in between. Germline V gene lookup returns CDR1 SGHTA and CDR2 FQGNSA. The CDR3 runs 13 residues. The CDR3, as DNA: TGTGCCAGCAGCTTACAGGGGAACACTGAAGCTTTCTTT. Protein product: CASSLQGNTEAFF.

The chain recombines TRBV19 with TRBJ1-5; D ambiguous. This CDR3 spans 16 amino acids. V was trimmed by 8 bases and J by 0 bases, leaving 17 bases between them. Germline loops: CDR1 LNHDA, CDR2 SQIVND (reference sequence). DNA of the CDR3: TGTGCCAGTTCCAAGGAGAACTCGTATAGCAATCAGCCCCAGCATTTT. As protein: CASSKENSYSNQPQHF.

This sequence joins TRBV19 and TRBJ2-1, with 12 bases matching TRBD2. The CDR3 covers 16 residues. Germline V gene sequence: CDR1 LNHDA, CDR2 SQIVND (reference sequence). The V gene end was trimmed by 5 bases and the J gene end by 5 bases; junction bases not matched to a gene: 7. Here the CDR3 reads CASSSRTSGANNEQFF. In DNA, the CDR3 is TGTGCCAGTAGTTCCCGGACTAGCGGGGCCAACAATGAGCAGTTCTTC.

This clone was seen just once. This chain links TRBV25-1 with TRBJ2-5; 8 bases line up with TRBD1. J lost 1 base, V lost 1 base, and 8 bases had no gene match. The CDR3 is 17 residues long. The germline V gene encodes CDR1 MGHDK and CDR2 SYGVNS. The CDR3 reads CASSESDRGGRQETQYF. CDR3 bases: TGTGCCAGCAGTGAATCAGACAGGGGCGGACGCCAAGAGACCCAGTACTTC.

V usage is TRBV30 and J usage is TRBJ2-3; possible D gene TRBD2, 5 bases. Trimming shortened V by 2 bases and J by 1 base, and 7 bases separated the two germline ends. From germline, CDR1 is GTSNPN and CDR2 SVGIG (reference sequence). This CDR3 region has 13 residues. The CDR3 DNA reads as TGTGCCTGGAGTAACGGGGGCACAGATACGCAGTATTTT. Translating gives CAWSNGGTDTQYF.

The chain has TRBV7-9 and TRBJ2-1, with D maybe TRBD1 (6 bases). Germline assignment: CDR1 SEHNR and CDR2 FQNEAQ (reference sequence). The V end was cut by 7 bases, the J end by 4 bases, with 14 bases between. The CDR3 sequence is 14 residues long. The CDR3 loop is CASNNHDRYNEQFF. The CDR3 DNA sequence: TGTGCCAGCAACAACCACGACAGGTACAATGAGCAGTTCTTC.

This chain connects TRBV9 to TRBJ1-5, with D unclear. V was shortened by 3 bases and J by 1 base, with 14 bases between the two germline ends. Germline CDR1 reads SGDLS; CDR2 reads YYNGEE. The CDR3 loop spans 16 amino acids. The CDR3 coding sequence is TGTGCCAGCAGCGCTGACCGGGGAGGAAGCAATCAGCCCCAGCATTTT. Translated, it gives CASSADRGGSNQPQHF.

This chain links TRBV24-1 with TRBJ1-2; tentative D call: TRBD1 (5 bases). The germline CDR1 and CDR2 sequences are KGHDR and SFDVKD. This CDR3 region has 14 residues. The ends were cut back, 4 bases at V and 6 bases at J, with 14 bases in the middle. In DNA, the CDR3 is TGTGCCACCAGTGACTGGGGGGGTTCTAATGGCTACACCTTC. Encoded protein: CATSDWGGSNGYTF.

This clone was found many times. The V call is TRBV2, the J call TRBJ2-2; TRBD2 is a possible D gene (6 bases). The germline V and J ends were trimmed by 8 bases and 0 bases, with 13 bases remaining between them. Per germline, CDR1 SNHLY and CDR2 FYNNEI. The CDR3 loop spans 15 amino acids. CDR3 sequence: CASGRWTTNTGELFF. In DNA form, the CDR3 reads TGTGCCAGCGGGAGGTGGACTACGAACACCGGGGAGCTGTTTTTT. Using reference TRBV2 and TRBJ2-2 for the parts outside the CDR3, the full variable domain is EPEVTQTPSHQVTQMGQEVILRCVPISNHLYFYWYRQILGQKVEFLVSFYNNEISEKSEIFDDQFSVERPDGSNFTLKIRSTKLEDSAMYFCASGRWTTNTGELFFGEGSRLTVL.

The chain carries TRBV27 and TRBJ2-5; TRBD1 matches at 7 bases. CDR1 MNHEY and CDR2 SMNVEV come from the germline V gene (reference sequence). The CDR3 totals 14 residues. The V and J ends lost 6 bases and 1 base, in that order; junction bases with no gene match: 5. The CDR3 loop reads CASSPTGPQETQYF. CDR3 in DNA: TGTGCCAGCAGCCCGACAGGGCCCCAAGAGACCCAGTACTTC.

The rearrangement joins TRBV18 to TRBJ2-1, with 11 nucleotides matching TRBD1. The CDR3 covers 17 residues. V was clipped by 2 bases and J by 5 bases; unmatched bases: 8. Germline V gives CDR1 KGHSH, CDR2 LQKENI. The CDR3 sequence: CASSPRTGGEYNNEQFF. The CDR3 DNA reads TGTGCCAGCTCACCAAGGACAGGGGGCGAATATAACAATGAGCAGTTCTTC.

The chain has TRBV19 and TRBJ2-3, with a weak D call TRBD1 (5 bases). The CDR3 extends over 16 amino acids. V lost 1 base and J 3 bases, leaving 14 bases between the germline ends. CDR1 and CDR2 from the germline V gene are LNHDA and SQIVND (reference sequence). CDR3 amino acids: CASSIGLRVWTDTQYF. Here the CDR3 DNA reads TGTGCCAGTAGTATAGGGCTCAGGGTTTGGACAGATACGCAGTATTTT.

The rearrangement uses TRBV5-4 and TRBJ2-2; D gene unclear. This CDR3 has 13 residues. Trimming removed 2 bases from V and 2 bases from J, with 4 bases in between. Germline V gives CDR1 SGHNT, CDR2 YYREEE (reference sequence). The DNA for the CDR3 is TGTGCCAGCAGCTTACTAAACACCGGGGAGCTGTTTTTT. Translated: CASSLLNTGELFF.

The V gene is TRBV5-1, the J gene TRBJ2-2; 9 positions agree with TRBD1. The germline V gene has CDR1 SGHRS and CDR2 YFSETQ. The CDR3 is 15 amino acids. J lost 4 bases, V lost 3 bases, and 4 bases had no gene match. The CDR3 nucleotides read TGCGCCAGCAGCTCCGAACAGGGGGCCACCGGGGAGCTGTTTTTT. It yields the protein CASSSEQGATGELFF.

The V call is TRBV2, the J call TRBJ1-2; a possible D gene is TRBD1 (6 bases). The CDR3 covers 15 residues. The V end lost 3 bases, the J end lost 7 bases, and 18 bases lay between the germline ends. Germline V lookup: CDR1 SNHLY, CDR2 FYNNEI. The CDR3 here is CASSEDFTGSRGYTF. In nucleotides, the CDR3 is TGTGCCAGCAGTGAGGATTTTACAGGGTCGCGTGGCTACACCTTC.

This chain joins TRBV6-5 and TRBJ1-2, with a tentative D call TRBD1 (6 bases). Between the trimmed V and J ends, which lost 2 bases and 5 bases, there was a span of 18 bases. This CDR3 is 16 amino acids long. Germline loops: CDR1 MNHEY, CDR2 SVGAGI. For the CDR3, the DNA is TGTGCCAGCAGTTACGCATCCTCGGACAGAGTATATGGCTACACCTTC. This gives the protein CASSYASSDRVYGYTF.

This chain links TRBV24-1 with TRBJ2-5; perhaps TRBD1 as D (6 bases). Trimming left V 9 bases short and J 4 bases short, with 14 bases between. Germline CDR1 and CDR2: KGHDR and SFDVKD. This CDR3 has 13 residues. In DNA, the CDR3 is TGTGCCACCGGGACACCCCAGGGAGAGACCCAGTACTTC. Its protein is CATGTPQGETQYF.

V is TRBV5-4 and J is TRBJ1-1; D ambiguous. CDR3 length: 14 amino acids. Per germline, CDR1 SGHNT and CDR2 YYREEE (reference sequence). V lost 0 bases to trimming and J lost 1 base, with 7 bases between them. CDR3 amino acids: CASSLGGANTEAFF. As DNA, the CDR3 is TGTGCCAGCAGCTTGGGGGGAGCGAACACTGAAGCTTTCTTT.

The chain is built from TRBV28 and TRBJ1-6; no clear D gene. V shed 8 bases and J shed 7 bases, with 18 bases lying between them. Germline CDR1 MDHEN, CDR2 SYDVKM. This CDR3 is built from 15 residues. The CDR3 loop is CASRLRVISNSPLHF. The CDR3 DNA sequence: TGTGCCAGCCGCCTTCGGGTAATATCGAATTCACCCCTCCACTTT.

The J gene is TRBJ2-3, the V gene TRBV5-1; 7 bases are a match to TRBD2. The CDR3 contains 13 residues. V was clipped by 6 bases and J by 4 bases; unmatched bases: 5. Germline values: CDR1 SGHRS, CDR2 YFSETQ. This CDR3 is CASTNGGSDTQYF. The CDR3 coding sequence is TGCGCCAGCACCAACGGGGGGTCAGATACGCAGTATTTT.

The chain joins TRBV7-6 to TRBJ2-1; the D gene is possibly TRBD1 (5 bases). This CDR3 is 13 amino acids long. Germline V lookup: CDR1 SGHVS, CDR2 FNYEAQ. V dropped 8 bases and J dropped 4 bases, with 12 bases sitting between them. CDR3 loop: CASSQGQYNEQFF. In DNA form, the CDR3 reads TGTGCCAGCTCGCAGGGTCAGTACAATGAGCAGTTCTTC.

This clone appeared a single time. J is TRBJ1-6 and V is TRBV27, with 8 nucleotides matching TRBD1. Per the germline V gene, CDR1 is MNHEY and CDR2 is SMNVEV (reference sequence). Losses at the gene ends were 6 bases for V and 7 bases for J; bases not matched to a gene: 11. This CDR3 spans 16 amino acids. CDR3 sequence (DNA): TGTGCCAGCAGAGCTCTCTTGACAGGGGTAAATTCACCCCTCCACTTT. Translating it yields CASRALLTGVNSPLHF.

The chain recombines TRBV29-1 with TRBJ1-2; D gene uncertain. In germline, CDR1 is SQVTM, CDR2 ANQGSEA. The CDR3 totals 10 residues. The ends were cut back, 7 bases at V and 7 bases at J, with 10 bases in the middle. Written as DNA, the CDR3 is TGCAGCGCTCTTGCGGGTGGCTACACCTTC. Encoded protein: CSALAGGYTF.

This chain connects TRBV2 to TRBJ1-1, with D possibly matching TRBD1 (6 bases). Germline V gene data show CDR1 as SNHLY and CDR2 as FYNNEI. The CDR3 sequence is 17 residues long. The V end lost 1 base, the J end lost 1 base, and 16 bases lay between the germline ends. The DNA of the CDR3 is TGTGCCAGCAGTGAAGGGACCCTGGGAGGGGGGAACACTGAAGCTTTCTTT. Translating gives CASSEGTLGGGNTEAFF.